This T cell receptor beta chain was observed in a study of T cell changes during pregnancy in multiple sclerosis. The data were produced by immunoSEQ multiplex PCR, yet TCRdb's version contains in-frame clones alone and is incomplete. Altogether around 88,000 clones are present, about 90% being singletons, with the ten largest covering approximately 2.4%. Trimming took off 7 bases at V and 4 bases at J, with 20 bases between the two ends. Germline values: CDR1 MDHEN, CDR2 SYDVKM. The CDR3 runs to 16 residues. The rearrangement links TRBV28 to TRBJ1-3; weak D call: TRBD1 (5 bases). This TCR was recovered from a female donor in good health, enrolled as a control in a pregnancy study. The sample here was peripheral blood, taken after pregnancy. CDR3 sequence: CASIPAGGVGGNTIYF. CDR3 nucleotide sequence: TGTGCCAGCATCCCCGCGGGGGGAGTGGGAGGAAACACCATATATTTT.